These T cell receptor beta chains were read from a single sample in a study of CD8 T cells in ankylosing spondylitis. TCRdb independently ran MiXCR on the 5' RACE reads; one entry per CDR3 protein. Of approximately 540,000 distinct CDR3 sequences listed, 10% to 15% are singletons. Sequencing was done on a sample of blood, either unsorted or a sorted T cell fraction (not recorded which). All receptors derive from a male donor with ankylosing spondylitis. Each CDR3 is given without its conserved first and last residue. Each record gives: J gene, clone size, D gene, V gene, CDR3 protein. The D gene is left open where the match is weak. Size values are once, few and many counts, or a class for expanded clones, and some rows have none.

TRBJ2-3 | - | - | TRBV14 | ASSQEATVTDTQY
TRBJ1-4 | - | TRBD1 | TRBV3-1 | ASSQDKPGTGLEKLF
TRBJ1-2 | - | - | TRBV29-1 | SVVERGYT
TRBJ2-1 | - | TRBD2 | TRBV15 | ATSTGLAGGPSRF
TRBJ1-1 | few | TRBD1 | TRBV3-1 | ASSHTGGPTEAF
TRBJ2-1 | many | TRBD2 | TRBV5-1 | ASSWASGRAVSNEQF
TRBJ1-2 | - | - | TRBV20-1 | SATGGGGVSPGYT
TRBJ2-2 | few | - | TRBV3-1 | ASSQGQRRNTGELF
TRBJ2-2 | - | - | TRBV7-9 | ASSYQGPGELF
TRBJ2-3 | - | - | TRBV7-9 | ASSSGMGRTDTQY